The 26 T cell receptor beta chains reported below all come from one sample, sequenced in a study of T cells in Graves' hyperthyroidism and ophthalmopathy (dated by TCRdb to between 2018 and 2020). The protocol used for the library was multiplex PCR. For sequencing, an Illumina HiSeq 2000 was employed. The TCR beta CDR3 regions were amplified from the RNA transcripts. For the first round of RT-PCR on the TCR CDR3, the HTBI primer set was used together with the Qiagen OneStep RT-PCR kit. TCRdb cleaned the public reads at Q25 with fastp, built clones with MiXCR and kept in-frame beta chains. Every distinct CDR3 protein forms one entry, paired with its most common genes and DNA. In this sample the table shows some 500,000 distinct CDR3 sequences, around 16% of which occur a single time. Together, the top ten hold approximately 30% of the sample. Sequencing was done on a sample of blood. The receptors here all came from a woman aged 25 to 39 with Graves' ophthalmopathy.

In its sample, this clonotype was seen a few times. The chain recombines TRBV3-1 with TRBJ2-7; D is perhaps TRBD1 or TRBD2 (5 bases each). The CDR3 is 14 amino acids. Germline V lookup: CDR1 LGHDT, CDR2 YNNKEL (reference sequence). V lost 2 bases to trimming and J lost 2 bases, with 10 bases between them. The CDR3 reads CASSQRGRPYEQYF. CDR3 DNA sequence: TGTGCCAGCAGCCAAAGGGGACGGCCCTACGAGCAGTACTTC.

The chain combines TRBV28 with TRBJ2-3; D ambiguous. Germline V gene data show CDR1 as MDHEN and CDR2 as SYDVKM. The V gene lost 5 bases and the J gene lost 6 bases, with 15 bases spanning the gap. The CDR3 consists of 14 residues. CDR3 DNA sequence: TGTGCCAGCAGTAGGGATTCAGGCTCTGATACGCAGTATTTT. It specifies CASSRDSGSDTQYF. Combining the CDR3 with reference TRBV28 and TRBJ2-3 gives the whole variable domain DVKVTQSSRYLVKRTGEKVFLECVQDMDHENMFWYRQDPGLGLRLIYFSYDVKMKEKGDIPEGYSVSREKKERFSLILESASTNQTSMYLCASSRDSGSDTQYFGPGTRLTVL.

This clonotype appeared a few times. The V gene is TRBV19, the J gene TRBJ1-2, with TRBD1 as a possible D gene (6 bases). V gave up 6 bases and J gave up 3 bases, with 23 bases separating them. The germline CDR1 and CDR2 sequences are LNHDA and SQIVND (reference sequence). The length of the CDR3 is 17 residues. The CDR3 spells CASSRSNSGTNDYGYTF. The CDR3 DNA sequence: TGTGCCAGTAGCCGTTCCAATTCCGGGACAAATGACTATGGCTACACCTTC.

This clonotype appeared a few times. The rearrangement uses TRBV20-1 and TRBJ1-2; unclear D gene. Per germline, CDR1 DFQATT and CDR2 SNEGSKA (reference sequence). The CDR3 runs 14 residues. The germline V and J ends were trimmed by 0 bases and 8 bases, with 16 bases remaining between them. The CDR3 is CSARDAFDIKGYTF. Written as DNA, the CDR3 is TGCAGTGCTAGAGATGCGTTTGACATTAAGGGCTACACCTTC.

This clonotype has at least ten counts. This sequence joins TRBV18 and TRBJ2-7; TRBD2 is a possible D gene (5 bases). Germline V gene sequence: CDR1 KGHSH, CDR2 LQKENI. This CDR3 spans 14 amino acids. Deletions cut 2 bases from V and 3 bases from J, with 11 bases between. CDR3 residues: CASSPGLADYEQYF. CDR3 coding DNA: TGTGCCAGCTCACCAGGCCTAGCAGACTACGAGCAGTACTTC. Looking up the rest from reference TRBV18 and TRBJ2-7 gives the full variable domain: NAGVMQNPRHLVRRRGQEARLRCSPMKGHSHVYWYRQLPEEGLKFMVYLQKENIIDESGMPKERFSAEFPKEGPSILRIQQVVRGDSAAYFCASSPGLADYEQYFGPGTRLTVT.

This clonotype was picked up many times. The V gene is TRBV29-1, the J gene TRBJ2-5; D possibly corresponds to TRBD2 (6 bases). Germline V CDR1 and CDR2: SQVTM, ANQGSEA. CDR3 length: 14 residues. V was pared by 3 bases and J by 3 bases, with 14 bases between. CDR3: CSVDPGTYEETQYF. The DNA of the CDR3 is TGCAGCGTTGACCCCGGGACTTACGAAGAGACCCAGTACTTC.

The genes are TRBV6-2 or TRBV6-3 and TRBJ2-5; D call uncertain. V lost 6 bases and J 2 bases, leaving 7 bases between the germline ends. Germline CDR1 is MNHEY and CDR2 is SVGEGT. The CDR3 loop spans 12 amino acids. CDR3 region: CASSPEQETQYF. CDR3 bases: TGTGCCAGCAGCCCGGAGCAAGAGACCCAGTACTTC.

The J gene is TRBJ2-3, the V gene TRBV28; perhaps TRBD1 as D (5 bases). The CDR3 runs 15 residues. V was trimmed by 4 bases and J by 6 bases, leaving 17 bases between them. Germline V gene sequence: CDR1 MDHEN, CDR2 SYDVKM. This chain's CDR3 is CASSYQGFSTDTQYF. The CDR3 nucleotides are TGTGCCAGCAGTTATCAGGGTTTCTCAACGGATACGCAGTATTTT.

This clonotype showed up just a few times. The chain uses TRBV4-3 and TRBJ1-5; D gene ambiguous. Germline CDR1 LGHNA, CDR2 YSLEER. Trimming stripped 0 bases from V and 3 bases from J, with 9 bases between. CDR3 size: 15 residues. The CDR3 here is CASSQDGQNNQPQHF. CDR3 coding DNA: TGCGCCAGCAGCCAAGATGGCCAGAACAATCAGCCCCAGCATTTT.

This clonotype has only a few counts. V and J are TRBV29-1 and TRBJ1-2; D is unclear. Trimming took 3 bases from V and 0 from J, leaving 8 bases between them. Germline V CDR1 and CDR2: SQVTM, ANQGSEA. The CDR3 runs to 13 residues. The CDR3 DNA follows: TGCAGCGTTGATGTCAGCCCTAACTATGGCTACACCTTC. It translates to CSVDVSPNYGYTF. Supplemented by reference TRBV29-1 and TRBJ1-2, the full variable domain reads SAVISQKPSRDICQRGTSLTIQCQVDSQVTMMFWYRQQPGQSLTLIATANQGSEATYESGFVIDKFPISRPNLTFSTLTVSNMSPEDSSIYLCSVDVSPNYGYTFGSGTRLTVV.

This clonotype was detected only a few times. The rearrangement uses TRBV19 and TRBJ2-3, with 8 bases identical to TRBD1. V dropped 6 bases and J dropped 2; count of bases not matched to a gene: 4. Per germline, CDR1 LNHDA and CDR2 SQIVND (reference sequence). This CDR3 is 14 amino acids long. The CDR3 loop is CASRTGAFTDTQYF. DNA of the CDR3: TGTGCCAGTAGGACAGGGGCTTTCACAGATACGCAGTATTTT. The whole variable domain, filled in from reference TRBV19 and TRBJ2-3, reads DGGITQSPKYLFRKEGQNVTLSCEQNLNHDAMYWYRQDPGQGLRLIYYSQIVNDFQKGDIAEGYSVSREKKESFPLTVTSAQKNPTAFYLCASRTGAFTDTQYFGPGTRLTVL.

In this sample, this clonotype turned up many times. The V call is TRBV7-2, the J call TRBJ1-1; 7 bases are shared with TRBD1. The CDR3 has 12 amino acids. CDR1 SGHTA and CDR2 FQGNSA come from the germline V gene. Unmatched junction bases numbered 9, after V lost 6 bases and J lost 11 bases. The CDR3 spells CASRYYRGDAFF. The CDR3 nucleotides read TGTGCCAGCAGGTACTACAGGGGTGATGCTTTCTTT. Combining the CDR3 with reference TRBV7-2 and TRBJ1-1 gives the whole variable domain GAGVSQSPSNKVTEKGKDVELRCDPISGHTALYWYRQSLGQGLEFLIYFQGNSAPDKSGLPSDRFSAERTGGSVSTLTIQRTQQEDSAVYLCASRYYRGDAFFGQGTRLTVV.

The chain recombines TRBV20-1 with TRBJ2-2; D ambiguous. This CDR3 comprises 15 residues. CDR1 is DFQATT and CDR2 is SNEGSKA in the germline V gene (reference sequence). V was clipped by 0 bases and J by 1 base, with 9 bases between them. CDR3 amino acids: CSAREGSWNTGELFF. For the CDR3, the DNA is TGCAGTGCTAGAGAGGGTAGTTGGAACACCGGGGAGCTGTTTTTT.

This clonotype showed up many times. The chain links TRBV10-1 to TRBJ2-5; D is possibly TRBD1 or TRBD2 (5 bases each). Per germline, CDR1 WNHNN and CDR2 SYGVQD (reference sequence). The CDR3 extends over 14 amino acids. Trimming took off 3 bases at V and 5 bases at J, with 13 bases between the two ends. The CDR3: CASSDSGEGETQYF. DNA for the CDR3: TGCGCCAGCAGTGACAGCGGAGAGGGGGAGACCCAGTACTTC.

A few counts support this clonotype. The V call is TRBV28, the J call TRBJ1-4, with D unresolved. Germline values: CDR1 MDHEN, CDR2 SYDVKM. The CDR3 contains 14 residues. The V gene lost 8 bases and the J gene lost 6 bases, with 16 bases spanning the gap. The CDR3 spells CASHEGRRHEKLFF. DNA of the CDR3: TGTGCCAGCCACGAAGGACGGCGCCATGAAAAACTGTTTTTT.

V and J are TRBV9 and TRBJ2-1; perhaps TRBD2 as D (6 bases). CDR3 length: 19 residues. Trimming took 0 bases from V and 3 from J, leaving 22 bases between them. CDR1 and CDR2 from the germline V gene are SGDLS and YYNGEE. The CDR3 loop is CASSVDRGRSKPIYNEQFF. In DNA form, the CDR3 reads TGTGCCAGCAGCGTAGATCGAGGGAGGTCGAAGCCAATCTACAATGAGCAGTTCTTC.

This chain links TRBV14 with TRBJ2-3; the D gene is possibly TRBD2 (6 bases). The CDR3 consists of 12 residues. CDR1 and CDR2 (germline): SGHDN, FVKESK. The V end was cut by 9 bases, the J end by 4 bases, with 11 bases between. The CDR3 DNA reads TGTGCCAGTGGGGAGGAGGCAGATACGCAGTATTTT. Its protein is CASGEEADTQYF.

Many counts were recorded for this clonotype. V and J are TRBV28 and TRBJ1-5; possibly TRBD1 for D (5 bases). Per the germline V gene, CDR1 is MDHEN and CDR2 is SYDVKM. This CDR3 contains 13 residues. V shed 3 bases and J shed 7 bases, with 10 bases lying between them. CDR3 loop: CASSFQGGQPQHF. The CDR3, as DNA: TGTGCCAGCAGTTTCCAGGGCGGCCAGCCCCAGCATTTT.

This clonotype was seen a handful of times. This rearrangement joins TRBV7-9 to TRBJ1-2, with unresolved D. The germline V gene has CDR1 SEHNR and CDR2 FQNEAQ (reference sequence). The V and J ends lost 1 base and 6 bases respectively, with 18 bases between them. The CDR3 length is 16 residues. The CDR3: CASSLGMGNLRDGYTF. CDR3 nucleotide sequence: TGTGCCAGCAGCTTAGGCATGGGAAACCTTCGGGATGGCTACACCTTC.

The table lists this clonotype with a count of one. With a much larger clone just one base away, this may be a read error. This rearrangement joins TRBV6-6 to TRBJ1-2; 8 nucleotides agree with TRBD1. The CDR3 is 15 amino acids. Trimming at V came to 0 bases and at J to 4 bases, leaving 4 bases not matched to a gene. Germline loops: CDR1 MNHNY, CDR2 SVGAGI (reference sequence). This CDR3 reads CASSYSTGAFYGYTF. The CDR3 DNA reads TGTGCCAGCAGTTACTCGACAGGGGCCTTCTATGGCTACACCTTC.

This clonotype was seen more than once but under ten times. The CDR3 sequence: CASKENTGELFF. In DNA form, the CDR3 reads TGTGCCAGCAAAGAAAACACCGGGGAGCTGTTTTTT. The J gene is TRBJ2-2, the V gene TRBV6-2 or TRBV6-3; D unclear. Trimming took off 7 bases at V and 2 bases at J, with 5 bases between the two ends. The CDR3 contains 12 residues. CDR1 is MNHEY, CDR2 SVGEGT, per germline.

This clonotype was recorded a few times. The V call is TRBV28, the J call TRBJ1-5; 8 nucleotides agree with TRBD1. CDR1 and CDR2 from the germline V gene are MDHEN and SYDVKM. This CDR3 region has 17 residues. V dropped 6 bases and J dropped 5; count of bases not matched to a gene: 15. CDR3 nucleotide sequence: TGTGCCAGCAGGGACCTCAGGGGGCTGATAAGGGATCAGCCCCAGCATTTT. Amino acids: CASRDLRGLIRDQPQHF.

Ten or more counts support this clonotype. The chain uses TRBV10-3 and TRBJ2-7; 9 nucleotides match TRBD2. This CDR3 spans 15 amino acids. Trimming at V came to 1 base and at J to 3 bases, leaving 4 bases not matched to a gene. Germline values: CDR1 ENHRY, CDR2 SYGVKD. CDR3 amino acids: CAISEYSTSGYEQYF. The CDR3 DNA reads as TGTGCCATCAGTGAGTACTCGACTAGCGGCTACGAGCAGTACTTC.

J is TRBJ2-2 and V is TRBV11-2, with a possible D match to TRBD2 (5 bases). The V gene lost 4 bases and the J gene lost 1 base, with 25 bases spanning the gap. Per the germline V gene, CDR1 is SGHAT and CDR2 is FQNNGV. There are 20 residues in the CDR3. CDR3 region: CASSSRGSPGKEVNTGELFF. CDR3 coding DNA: TGTGCCAGCAGCTCCCGCGGCTCCCCCGGGAAGGAGGTGAACACCGGGGAGCTGTTTTTT.

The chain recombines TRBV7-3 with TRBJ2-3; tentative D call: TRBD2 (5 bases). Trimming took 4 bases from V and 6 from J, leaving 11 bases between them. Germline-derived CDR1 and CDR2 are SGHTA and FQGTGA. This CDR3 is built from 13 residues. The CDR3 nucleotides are TGTGCCAGCAGCTATACCGGGATGGATACGCAGTATTTT. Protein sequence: CASSYTGMDTQYF.

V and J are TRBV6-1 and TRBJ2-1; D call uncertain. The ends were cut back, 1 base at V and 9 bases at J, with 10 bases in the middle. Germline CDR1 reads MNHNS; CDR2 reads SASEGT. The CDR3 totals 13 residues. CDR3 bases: TGTGCCAGCAGTGAAGGTTTATACGGTGAGCAGTTCTTC. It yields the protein CASSEGLYGEQFF.